The next 28 T cell receptor beta chains were all read from a single sample in a study of T-cell reconstitution after alpha-beta-depleted transplantation in children (dated by TCRdb to the mid-2010s). The sample's treatment or condition label is to be understood as: allogeneic hematopoietic cell transplantation with graft depleted of TCRalphabeta T cells and CD19 B cells. The protocol used for the library was PCR. Sequencing was carried out with an Illumina HiSeq 2500. TCR libraries were prepared with molecular barcoding, using unique molecular identifiers to normalize TCRbeta repertoire quantification. TCRdb itself trimmed the public reads at Q25 with fastp, ran MiXCR and retained productive beta chains. Each CDR3 protein gets just one entry, which takes the most common genes and DNA from the rows behind it. This sample gives a few hundred thousand distinct CDR3 sequences in total; over 10% of them show up just once. The ten most abundant clones make up about 2% of the sample.

The sequencing used PBMCs, mostly from graft donor cells, collected 360 days after TCRalphabeta/CD19-depleted stem cell transplant. The receptors shown here come from a male patient under 18 who had a stem cell transplant for acute myeloid leukemia, so the T cells may come from the graft donor.

CDR3 loop: CSVDRGPREQYF. The CDR3 region has the DNA TGCAGTGTCGACAGGGGGCCTCGTGAGCAGTACTTC. The chain is built from TRBV20-1 and TRBJ2-7; 10 bases match TRBD1. The CDR3 totals 12 residues. Germline V lookup: CDR1 DFQATT, CDR2 SNEGSKA (reference sequence). The V and J ends lost 7 bases and 7 bases, in that order; junction bases with no gene match: 7.

V usage is TRBV25-1 and J usage is TRBJ2-7; D gene uncertain. CDR1 and CDR2 from the germline V gene are MGHDK and SYGVNS. V lost 2 bases and J lost 6, with 5 bases in between. The CDR3 loop spans 11 amino acids. CDR3 nucleotide sequence: TGTGCCAGCAGTGAAACGAGCGAGCAGTACTTC. Translation: CASSETSEQYF.

V is TRBV21-1 and J is TRBJ2-1; the DNA was not compared with TRBD1, the D call given in the table. TRBV21-1 is a pseudogene. The CDR3 contains 17 residues. The CDR3 reads CASSKARRGHVYNEQFF. CDR3 nucleotides: TGTGCCAGCAGCAAAGCGCGAAGGGGACACGTGTACAATGAGCAGTTCTTC.

The rearrangement joins TRBV28 to TRBJ2-7; D might be TRBD1 or TRBD2, each matching 6 bases. CDR1 and CDR2 (germline): MDHEN, SYDVKM. V was cut by 2 bases and J by 4 bases, with 24 bases left in between. The CDR3 loop spans 18 amino acids. This CDR3 reads CASSLAGPAIRGAYEQYF. Written as DNA, the CDR3 is TGTGCCAGCAGTTTAGCGGGACCAGCGATAAGGGGGGCTTACGAGCAGTACTTC.

This clonotype occurred a few times. The rearrangement uses TRBV12-3 or TRBV12-4 and TRBJ2-3; a possible D gene is TRBD2 (6 bases). The CDR3 sequence is 13 residues long. V lost 6 bases to trimming and J lost 2 bases, with 9 bases between them. The chain's CDR3 is CASRRDFTDTQYF. CDR3 sequence (DNA): TGTGCCAGCAGGCGGGACTTCACAGATACGCAGTATTTT.

This clonotype has just a few counts. The genes are TRBV30 and TRBJ2-1; D remains unclear. Germline V gene lookup returns CDR1 GTSNPN and CDR2 SVGIG (reference sequence). There are 13 residues in the CDR3. Trimming removed 1 base from V and 5 bases from J, with 9 bases in between. CDR3 bases: TGTGCCTGGAGTGAGGGTCGGCACAATGAGCAGTTCTTC. Encoded protein: CAWSEGRHNEQFF.

This rearrangement joins TRBV11-2 to TRBJ2-1; 12 nucleotides match TRBD2. CDR1 and CDR2 from the germline V gene are SGHAT and FQNNGV. The CDR3 is 17 amino acids. The J segment lost 12 bases and the V segment lost 0 bases, leaving 12 bases of the junction unmatched. The CDR3 loop is CASSLELAGGPRVGQFF. The CDR3 DNA is TGTGCCAGCAGCTTAGAGCTAGCGGGAGGGCCTCGAGTTGGGCAGTTCTTC.

The chain combines TRBV20-1 with TRBJ1-6; D remains ambiguous. CDR1 and CDR2 from the germline V gene are DFQATT and SNEGSKA (reference sequence). The CDR3 covers 14 residues. V was clipped by 0 bases and J by 8 bases, with 11 bases between them. Written as DNA, the CDR3 is TGCAGTGCTAGAGAAACGGCGAAGGATTCACCCCTCCACTTT. This sequence encodes CSARETAKDSPLHF.

The chain is built from TRBV4-3 and TRBJ2-2; perhaps D is TRBD1 or TRBD2 (5 bases each). The CDR3 extends over 14 amino acids. V was clipped by 0 bases and J by 7 bases, with 9 bases between them. Germline loops: CDR1 LGHNA, CDR2 YSLEER. Here the CDR3 DNA reads TGCGCCAGCAGCCAAGATGAGGGGATCGGGGAGCTGTTTTTT. As protein: CASSQDEGIGELFF.

V usage is TRBV28 and J usage is TRBJ2-1, with 16 bases lining up with TRBD2. The CDR3 covers 17 residues. From germline, CDR1 is MDHEN and CDR2 SYDVKM. Germline trimming cut 5 bases from V and 6 bases from J; bases unmatched to any gene: 7. DNA for the CDR3: TGTGCCAGCAGTAGAGCCGGGACTAGCGGGAGGGCCAATGAGCAGTTCTTC. Translated, it gives CASSRAGTSGRANEQFF.

In its sample, this clonotype was seen a few times. The V and J genes are TRBV29-1 and TRBJ1-1; D not resolved. CDR3 size: 16 residues. From germline, CDR1 is SQVTM and CDR2 ANQGSEA. V lost 3 bases, J lost 1 base, and 18 bases lay in between. The CDR3 protein is CSVDKEGPLPNTEAFF. The CDR3 bases are TGCAGCGTTGATAAGGAGGGCCCCTTACCGAACACTGAAGCTTTCTTT.

This clonotype occurred a few times. The chain links TRBV19 to TRBJ2-5; 9 bases match TRBD1. CDR3 size: 14 residues. The germline V gene has CDR1 LNHDA and CDR2 SQIVND (reference sequence). V dropped 1 base and J dropped 4; count of bases not matched to a gene: 1. CDR3 residues: CASSIATGGETQYF. The CDR3 nucleotides read TGTGCCAGTAGTATAGCGACAGGGGGAGAGACCCAGTACTTC.

Ten or more counts support this clonotype. The chain couples TRBV24-1 to TRBJ1-2; tentatively, D is TRBD1 (5 bases). The germline gives CDR1 KGHDR, CDR2 SFDVKD. The CDR3 is made up of 15 amino acids. Between the trimmed V and J ends, which lost 3 bases and 7 bases, there was a span of 17 bases. This CDR3 reads CATSDGYRRAGGYTF. Written as DNA, the CDR3 is TGTGCCACCAGTGATGGATACAGGAGGGCCGGTGGCTACACCTTC.

This clonotype has at least ten counts. V usage is TRBV4-2 and J usage is TRBJ2-7, with 12 bases matching TRBD2. The CDR3 spans 15 residues. Looked up from germline, CDR1 is LGHNA and CDR2 is YNFKEQ. Trimming took 2 bases from V and 7 from J; bases not matched to a gene: 6. CDR3 sequence: CASSQLAGGPGEQYF. In nucleotides, the CDR3 is TGTGCCAGCAGCCAACTAGCGGGAGGGCCCGGGGAGCAGTACTTC.

The table lists this clonotype with many counts. This chain joins TRBV29-1 and TRBJ2-7, with TRBD2 matching 13 bases. V lost 7 bases and J lost 6; bases outside the gene matches: 9. The CDR3 length is 14 residues. Germline V lookup: CDR1 SQVTM, CDR2 ANQGSEA. The CDR3 loop reads CSAGTSGAVGEQYF. The CDR3, as DNA: TGCAGCGCCGGGACTAGCGGGGCCGTGGGCGAGCAGTACTTC.

The rearrangement links TRBV5-1 to TRBJ1-1, with a weak D call TRBD1 (5 bases). V was clipped by 2 bases and J by 4 bases, with 15 bases between them. Germline loops: CDR1 SGHRS, CDR2 YFSETQ. CDR3 length: 15 amino acids. CDR3 nucleotides: TGCGCCAGCAGCTTTTGGGGGGTAGTGATCACTGAAGCTTTCTTT. Encoded protein: CASSFWGVVITEAFF.

This clonotype was detected ten times or more. The chain combines TRBV4-3 with TRBJ2-1, with 8 bases identical to TRBD1. The CDR3 is 16 amino acids. Germline CDR1 is LGHNA and CDR2 is YSLEER. V dropped 0 bases and J dropped 7; count of bases not matched to a gene: 8. CDR3 DNA sequence: TGCGCCAGCAGCCAAGAAAGCAGGGGGCATGGTAATGAGCAGTTCTTC. Residues: CASSQESRGHGNEQFF.

The rearrangement joins TRBV12-1 to TRBJ2-4; the table's D call TRBD2 went unverified against the DNA. TRBV12-1 is marked as a pseudogene. The CDR3 sequence is 16 residues long. This chain's CDR3 is CASSYERTSGRNIQYF. CDR3 coding DNA: TGTGCCAGCAGCTATGAACGGACTAGCGGGAGAAACATTCAGTACTTC.

This clonotype was recorded a few times. The J gene is TRBJ2-2, the V gene TRBV20-1; 7 bases are a match to TRBD2. There are 15 residues in the CDR3. V dropped 2 bases and J dropped 3; count of bases not matched to a gene: 6. Looked up from germline, CDR1 is DFQATT and CDR2 is SNEGSKA (reference sequence). The chain's CDR3 is CSARYLAGYTGELFF. The CDR3 DNA sequence: TGCAGTGCTAGATACTTAGCGGGTTACACCGGGGAGCTGTTTTTT.

This rearrangement joins TRBV20-1 to TRBJ2-5; 7 bases are a match to TRBD2. Trimming cost V 0 bases and J 4 bases; bases outside gene matches: 8. The CDR3 has 15 residues. Germline V gene data show CDR1 as DFQATT and CDR2 as SNEGSKA (reference sequence). CDR3: CSARDGGRVLETQYF. The CDR3 DNA follows: TGCAGTGCTAGAGATGGGGGGAGGGTATTAGAGACCCAGTACTTC.

At least ten counts were recorded for this clonotype. The J gene is TRBJ1-5, the V gene TRBV18; TRBD1 agrees at 9 bases. Germline-derived CDR1 and CDR2 are KGHSH and LQKENI. Germline trimming cut 3 bases from V and 3 bases from J; bases unmatched to any gene: 12. The CDR3 spans 18 residues. The CDR3 here is CASSPEWGQGYVNQPQHF. The CDR3 DNA reads TGTGCCAGCTCACCGGAATGGGGACAGGGCTATGTCAATCAGCCCCAGCATTTT.

This clonotype was counted at least ten times. The chain is built from TRBV6-2 or TRBV6-3 and TRBJ2-1; 7 bases map to TRBD2. The CDR3 covers 15 residues. Unmatched junction bases numbered 6, after V lost 5 bases and J lost 2 bases. CDR1 is MNHEY, CDR2 SVGEGT, per germline. This chain's CDR3 is CASSKLAETYNEQFF. The CDR3 DNA follows: TGTGCCAGCAGTAAGCTAGCGGAGACCTACAATGAGCAGTTCTTC.

The chain employs TRBV5-1 and TRBJ2-1; D gene uncertain. The V end lost 1 base, the J end lost 6 bases, and 14 bases lay between the germline ends. The CDR3 length is 15 residues. Germline V gene sequence: CDR1 SGHRS, CDR2 YFSETQ. The DNA of the CDR3 is TGCGCCAGCAGCTTGAGCAGCAAGCGCGGCAATGAGCAGTTCTTC. Translating gives CASSLSSKRGNEQFF.

This chain links TRBV4-3 with TRBJ2-7; D may be TRBD1 (5 bases). V dropped 2 bases and J dropped 0 bases, with 11 bases sitting between them. From germline, CDR1 is LGHNA and CDR2 YSLEER. The CDR3 runs to 15 residues. CDR3 protein: CASSQRLTGSYEQYF. In nucleotides, the CDR3 is TGCGCCAGCAGCCAACGACTTACAGGCTCCTACGAGCAGTACTTC.

This clonotype was counted a few times. The gene calls are TRBV20-1 and TRBJ1-5; D might be TRBD1 (5 bases). The CDR3 is 16 residues long. Germline V gene lookup returns CDR1 DFQATT and CDR2 SNEGSKA (reference sequence). Trimming removed 0 bases from V and 0 bases from J, with 12 bases in between. This chain's CDR3 is CSARDRGLYSNQPQHF. CDR3 in DNA: TGCAGTGCTAGAGATAGGGGTCTCTATAGCAATCAGCCCCAGCATTTT.

The chain recombines TRBV7-9 with TRBJ2-2; no firm D call. The CDR3 spans 13 residues. Germline lookup yields CDR1 SEHNR and CDR2 FQNEAQ (reference sequence). V dropped 8 bases and J dropped 2 bases, with 9 bases sitting between them. The CDR3 DNA sequence: TGTGCCAGCCCTGACGGTAACACCGGGGAGCTGTTTTTT. Protein sequence: CASPDGNTGELFF.

The chain recombines TRBV20-1 with TRBJ2-1; 8 bases match TRBD2. Looked up from germline, CDR1 is DFQATT and CDR2 is SNEGSKA (reference sequence). This CDR3 is 15 amino acids long. After removal of 2 bases from V and 0 bases from J, the junction contained 3 bases not matched to a gene. The CDR3 here is CSARTTSGSYNEQFF. Written as DNA, the CDR3 is TGCAGTGCTAGAACAACTAGCGGCTCCTACAATGAGCAGTTCTTC.

The chain joins TRBV20-1 to TRBJ2-5, with 9 bases lining up with TRBD2. CDR3 size: 14 residues. J was trimmed by 3 bases and V by 3 bases; bases with no gene match: 5. Germline lookup yields CDR1 DFQATT and CDR2 SNEGSKA (reference sequence). DNA for the CDR3: TGCAGTGCTAGTGGGGGACTAGCAAAAGAGACCCAGTACTTC. Residues: CSASGGLAKETQYF.